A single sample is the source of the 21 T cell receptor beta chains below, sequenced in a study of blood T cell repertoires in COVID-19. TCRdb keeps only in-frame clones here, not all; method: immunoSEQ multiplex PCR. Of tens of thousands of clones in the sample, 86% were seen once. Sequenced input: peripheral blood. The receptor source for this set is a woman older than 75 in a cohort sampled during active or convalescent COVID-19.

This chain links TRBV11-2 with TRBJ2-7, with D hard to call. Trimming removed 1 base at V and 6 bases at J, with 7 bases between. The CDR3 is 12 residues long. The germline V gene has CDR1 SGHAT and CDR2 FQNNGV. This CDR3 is CASSLGGSEQYV. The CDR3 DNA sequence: TGTGCCAGCAGCTTAGGCGGATCCGAGCAGTACGTC.

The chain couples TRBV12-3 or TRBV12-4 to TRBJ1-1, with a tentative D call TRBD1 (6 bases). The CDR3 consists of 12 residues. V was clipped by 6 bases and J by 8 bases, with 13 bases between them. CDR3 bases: TGTGCCAGCAGACCAATGGGGACAGAAGCTTTCTTT. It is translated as CASRPMGTEAFF.

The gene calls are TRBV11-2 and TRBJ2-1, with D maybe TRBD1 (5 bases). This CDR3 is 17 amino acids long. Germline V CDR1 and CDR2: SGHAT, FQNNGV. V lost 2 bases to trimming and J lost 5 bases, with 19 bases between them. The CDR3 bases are TGTGCCAGCAGCTTAATAATTGGGCAGGGATCCAACAATGAGCAGTTCTTC. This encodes CASSLIIGQGSNNEQFF.

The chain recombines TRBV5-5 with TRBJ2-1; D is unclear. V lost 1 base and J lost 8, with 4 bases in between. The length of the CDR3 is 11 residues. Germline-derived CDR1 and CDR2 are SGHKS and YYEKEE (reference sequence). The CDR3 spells CASSLIDEQFF. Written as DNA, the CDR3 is TGTGCCAGCAGCTTGATAGATGAGCAGTTCTTC. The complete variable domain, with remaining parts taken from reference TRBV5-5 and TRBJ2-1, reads DAGVTQSPTHLIKTRGQQVTLRCSPISGHKSVSWYQQVLGQGPQFIFQYYEKEERGRGNFPDRFSARQFPNYSSELNVNALLLGDSALYLCASSLIDEQFFGPGTRLTVL.

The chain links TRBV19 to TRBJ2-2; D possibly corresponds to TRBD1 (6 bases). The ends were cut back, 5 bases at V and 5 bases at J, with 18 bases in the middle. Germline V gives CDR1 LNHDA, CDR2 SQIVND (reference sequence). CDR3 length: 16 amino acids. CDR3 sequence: CASSLSYRVGTGELFF. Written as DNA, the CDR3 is TGTGCCAGTAGTCTCTCGTACAGGGTAGGGACCGGGGAGCTGTTTTTT.

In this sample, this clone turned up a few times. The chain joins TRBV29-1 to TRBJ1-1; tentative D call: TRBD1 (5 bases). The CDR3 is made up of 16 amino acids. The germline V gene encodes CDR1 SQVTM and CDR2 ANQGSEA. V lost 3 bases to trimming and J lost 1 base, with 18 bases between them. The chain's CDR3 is CSVERSGAVSNTEAFF. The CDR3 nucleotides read TGCAGCGTTGAGAGAAGCGGGGCCGTCTCGAACACTGAAGCTTTCTTT.

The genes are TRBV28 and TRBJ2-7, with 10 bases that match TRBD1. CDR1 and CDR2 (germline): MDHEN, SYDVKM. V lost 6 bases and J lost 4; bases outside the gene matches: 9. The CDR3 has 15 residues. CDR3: CASSTPGTGVYEQYF. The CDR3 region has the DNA TGTGCCAGCAGCACACCCGGGACAGGGGTATACGAGCAGTACTTC.

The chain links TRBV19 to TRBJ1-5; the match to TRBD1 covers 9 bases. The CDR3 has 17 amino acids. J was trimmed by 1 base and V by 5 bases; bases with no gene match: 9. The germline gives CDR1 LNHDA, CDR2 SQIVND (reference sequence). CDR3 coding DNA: TGTGCCAGTAGTCGCGGACAGGGGTCAACGAGCAATCAGCCCCAGCATTTT. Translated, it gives CASSRGQGSTSNQPQHF. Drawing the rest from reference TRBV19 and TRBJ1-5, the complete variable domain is DGGITQSPKYLFRKEGQNVTLSCEQNLNHDAMYWYRQDPGQGLRLIYYSQIVNDFQKGDIAEGYSVSREKKESFPLTVTSAQKNPTAFYLCASSRGQGSTSNQPQHFGDGTRLSIL.

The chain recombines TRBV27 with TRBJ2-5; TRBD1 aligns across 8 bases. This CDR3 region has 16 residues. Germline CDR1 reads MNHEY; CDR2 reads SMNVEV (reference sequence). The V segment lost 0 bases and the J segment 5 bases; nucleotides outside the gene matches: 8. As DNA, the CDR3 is TGTGCCAGCAGTTTATCTGGACAGGGAAGGATGGAGACCCAGTACTTC. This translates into CASSLSGQGRMETQYF.

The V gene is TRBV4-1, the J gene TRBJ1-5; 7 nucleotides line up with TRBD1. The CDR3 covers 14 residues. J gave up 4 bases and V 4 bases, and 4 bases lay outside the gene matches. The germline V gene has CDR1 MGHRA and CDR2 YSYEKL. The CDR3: CASSPGQLNQPQHF. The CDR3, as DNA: TGCGCCAGCAGCCCGGGACAGCTTAATCAGCCCCAGCATTTT.

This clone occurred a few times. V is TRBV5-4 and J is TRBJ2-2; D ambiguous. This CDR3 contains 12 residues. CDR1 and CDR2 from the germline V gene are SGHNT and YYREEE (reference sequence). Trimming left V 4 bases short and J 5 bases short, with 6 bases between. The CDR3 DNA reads TGTGCCAGCAGCCCCCCGACCGGGGAGCTGTTTTTT. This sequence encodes CASSPPTGELFF.

The CDR3 DNA reads TGCGCCAGCAGCTTGGGTCGGACGAATAGCGGAGAAGAGACCCAGTACTTC. It yields the protein CASSLGRTNSGEETQYF. The chain carries TRBV5-1 and TRBJ2-5; tentatively, D is TRBD2 (6 bases). CDR3 length equals 17 residues. The germline CDR1 and CDR2 sequences are SGHRS and YFSETQ. The V end lost 0 bases, the J end lost 3 bases, and 18 bases lay between the germline ends.

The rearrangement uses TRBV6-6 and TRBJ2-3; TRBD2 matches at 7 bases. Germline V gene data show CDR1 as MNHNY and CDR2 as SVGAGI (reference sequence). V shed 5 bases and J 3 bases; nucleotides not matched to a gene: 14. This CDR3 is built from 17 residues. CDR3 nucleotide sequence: TGTGCCAGCAGTCCCGGTGGGACTATCGGGCTGACAGATACGCAGTATTTT. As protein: CASSPGGTIGLTDTQYF.

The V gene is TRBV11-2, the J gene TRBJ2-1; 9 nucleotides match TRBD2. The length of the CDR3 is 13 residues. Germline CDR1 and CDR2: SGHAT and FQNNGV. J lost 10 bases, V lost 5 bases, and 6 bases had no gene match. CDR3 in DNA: TGTGCCAGCAGCGTAGCGGGAGTCAGGGAGCAGTTCTTC. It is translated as CASSVAGVREQFF.

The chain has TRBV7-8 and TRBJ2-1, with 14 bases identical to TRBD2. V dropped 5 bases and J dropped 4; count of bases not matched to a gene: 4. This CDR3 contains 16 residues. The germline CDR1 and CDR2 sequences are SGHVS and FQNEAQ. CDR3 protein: CASSVGLAGGYNEQFF. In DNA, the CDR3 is TGTGCCAGCAGCGTAGGACTAGCGGGAGGTTACAATGAGCAGTTCTTC.

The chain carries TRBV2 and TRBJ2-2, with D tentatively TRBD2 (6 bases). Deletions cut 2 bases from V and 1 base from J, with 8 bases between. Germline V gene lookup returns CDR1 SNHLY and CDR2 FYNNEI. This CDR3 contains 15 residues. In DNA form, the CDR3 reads TGTGCCAGCAGTGAAATGGGACTGAACACCGGGGAGCTGTTTTTT. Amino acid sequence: CASSEMGLNTGELFF. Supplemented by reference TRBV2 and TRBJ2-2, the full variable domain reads EPEVTQTPSHQVTQMGQEVILRCVPISNHLYFYWYRQILGQKVEFLVSFYNNEISEKSEIFDDQFSVERPDGSNFTLKIRSTKLEDSAMYFCASSEMGLNTGELFFGEGSRLTVL.

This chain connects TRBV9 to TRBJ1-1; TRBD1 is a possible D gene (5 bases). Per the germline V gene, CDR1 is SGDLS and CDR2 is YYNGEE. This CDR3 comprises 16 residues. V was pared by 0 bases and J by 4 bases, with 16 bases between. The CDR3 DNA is TGTGCCAGCAGCGTAGCGGGGGGAGGGGTGGGCACTGAAGCTTTCTTT. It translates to CASSVAGGGVGTEAFF.

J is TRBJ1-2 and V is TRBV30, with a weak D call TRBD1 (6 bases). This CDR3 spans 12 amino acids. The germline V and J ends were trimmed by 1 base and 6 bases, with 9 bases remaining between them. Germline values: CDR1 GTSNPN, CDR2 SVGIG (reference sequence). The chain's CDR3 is CAWSAYRDGYTF. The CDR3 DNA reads TGTGCCTGGAGTGCTTACAGGGATGGCTACACCTTC.

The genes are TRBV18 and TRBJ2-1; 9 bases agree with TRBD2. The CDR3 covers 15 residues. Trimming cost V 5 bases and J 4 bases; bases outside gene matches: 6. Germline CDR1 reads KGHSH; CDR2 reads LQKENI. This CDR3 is CASSAASGTYNEQFF. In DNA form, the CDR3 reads TGTGCCAGCTCAGCCGCTAGCGGGACGTACAATGAGCAGTTCTTC.

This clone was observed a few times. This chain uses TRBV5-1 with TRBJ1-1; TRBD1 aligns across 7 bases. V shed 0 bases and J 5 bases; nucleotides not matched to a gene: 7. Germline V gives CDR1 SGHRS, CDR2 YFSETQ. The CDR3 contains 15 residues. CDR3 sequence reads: CASSLEGRGFTEAFF. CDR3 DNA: TGCGCCAGCAGCTTGGAAGGCAGGGGGTTTACTGAAGCTTTCTTT.

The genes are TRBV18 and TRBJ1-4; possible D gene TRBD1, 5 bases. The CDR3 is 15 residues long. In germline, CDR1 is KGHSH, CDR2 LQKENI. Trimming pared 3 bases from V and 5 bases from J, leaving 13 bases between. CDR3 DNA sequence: TGTGCCAGCTCACCCTCCCAAGGGGCAAATGAAAAACTGTTTTTT. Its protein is CASSPSQGANEKLFF.